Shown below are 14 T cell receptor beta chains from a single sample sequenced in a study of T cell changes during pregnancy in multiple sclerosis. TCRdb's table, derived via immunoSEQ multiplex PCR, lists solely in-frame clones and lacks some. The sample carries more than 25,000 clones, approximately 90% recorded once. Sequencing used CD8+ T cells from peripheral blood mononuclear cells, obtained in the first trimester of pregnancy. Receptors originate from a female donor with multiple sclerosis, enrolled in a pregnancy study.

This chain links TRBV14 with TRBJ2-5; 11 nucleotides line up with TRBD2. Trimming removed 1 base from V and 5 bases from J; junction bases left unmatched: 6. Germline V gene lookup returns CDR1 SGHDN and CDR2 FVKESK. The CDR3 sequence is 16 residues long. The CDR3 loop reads CASSQVSGRAWETQYF. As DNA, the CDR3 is TGTGCCAGCAGCCAAGTTAGCGGGAGGGCCTGGGAGACCCAGTACTTC.

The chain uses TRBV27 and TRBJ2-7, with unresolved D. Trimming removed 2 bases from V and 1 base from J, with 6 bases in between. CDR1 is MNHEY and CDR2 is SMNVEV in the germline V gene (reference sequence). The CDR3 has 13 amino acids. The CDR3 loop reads CASSLQKSYEQYF. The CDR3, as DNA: TGTGCCAGCAGTTTACAGAAATCCTACGAGCAGTACTTC.

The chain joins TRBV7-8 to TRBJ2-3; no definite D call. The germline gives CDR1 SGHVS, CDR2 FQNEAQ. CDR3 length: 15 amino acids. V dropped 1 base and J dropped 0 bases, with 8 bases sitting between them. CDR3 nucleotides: TGTGCCAGCAGCTTAGTGCCCGGGAGCACAGATACGCAGTATTTT. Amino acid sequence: CASSLVPGSTDTQYF.

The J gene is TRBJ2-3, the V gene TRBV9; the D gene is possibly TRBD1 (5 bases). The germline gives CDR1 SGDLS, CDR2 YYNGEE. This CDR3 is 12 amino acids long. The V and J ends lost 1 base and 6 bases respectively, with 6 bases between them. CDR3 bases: TGTGCCAGCAGCGTATCAGGGGATACGCAGTATTTT. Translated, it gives CASSVSGDTQYF.

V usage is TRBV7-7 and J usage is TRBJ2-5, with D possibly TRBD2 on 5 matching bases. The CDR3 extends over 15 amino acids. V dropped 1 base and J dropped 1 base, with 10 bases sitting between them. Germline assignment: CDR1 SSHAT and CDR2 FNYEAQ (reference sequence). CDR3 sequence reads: CASSLDPGIQETQYF. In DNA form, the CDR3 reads TGTGCCAGCAGCTTAGATCCGGGGATCCAAGAGACCCAGTACTTC. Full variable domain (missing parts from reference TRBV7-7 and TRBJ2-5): GAGVSQSPRYKVTKRGQDVTLRCDPISSHATLYWYQQALGQGPEFLTYFNYEAQPDKSGLPSDRFSAERPEGSISTLTIQRTEQRDSAMYRCASSLDPGIQETQYFGPGTRLLVL.

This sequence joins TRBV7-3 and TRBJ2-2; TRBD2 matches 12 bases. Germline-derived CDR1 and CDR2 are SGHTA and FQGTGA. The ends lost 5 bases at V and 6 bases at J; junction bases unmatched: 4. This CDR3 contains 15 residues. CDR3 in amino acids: CASSPLAGGPGELFF. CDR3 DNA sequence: TGTGCCAGCAGCCCTCTAGCGGGAGGGCCCGGGGAGCTGTTTTTT. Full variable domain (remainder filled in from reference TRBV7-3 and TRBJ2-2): GAGVSQTPSNKVTEKGKYVELRCDPISGHTALYWYRQSLGQGPEFLIYFQGTGAADDSGLPNDRFFAVRPEGSVSTLKIQRTERGDSAVYLCASSPLAGGPGELFFGEGSRLTVL.

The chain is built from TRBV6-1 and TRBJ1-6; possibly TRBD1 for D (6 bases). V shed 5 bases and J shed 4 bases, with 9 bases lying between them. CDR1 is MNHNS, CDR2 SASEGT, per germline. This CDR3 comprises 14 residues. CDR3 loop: CASSPGQYNSPLHF. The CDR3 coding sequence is TGTGCCAGCAGTCCTGGACAGTATAATTCACCCCTCCACTTT.

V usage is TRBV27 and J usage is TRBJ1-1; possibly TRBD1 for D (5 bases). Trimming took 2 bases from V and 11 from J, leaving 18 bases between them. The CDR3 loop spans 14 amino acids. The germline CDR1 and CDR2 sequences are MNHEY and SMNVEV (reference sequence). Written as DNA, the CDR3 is TGTGCCAGCAGTTTAGTCCGCTCTCAGGGTACGGCTTTCTTT. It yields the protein CASSLVRSQGTAFF.

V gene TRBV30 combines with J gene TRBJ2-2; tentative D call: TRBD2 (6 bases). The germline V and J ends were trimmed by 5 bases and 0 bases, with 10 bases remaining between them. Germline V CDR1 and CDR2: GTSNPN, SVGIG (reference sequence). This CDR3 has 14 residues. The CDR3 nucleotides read TGTGCCTGGGACAGCGGGCCGAACACCGGGGAGCTGTTTTTT. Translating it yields CAWDSGPNTGELFF.

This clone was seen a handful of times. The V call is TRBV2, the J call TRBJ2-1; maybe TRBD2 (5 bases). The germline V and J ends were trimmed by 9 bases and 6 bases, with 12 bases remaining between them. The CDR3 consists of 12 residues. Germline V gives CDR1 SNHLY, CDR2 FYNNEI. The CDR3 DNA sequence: TGTGCCAGTGAGGGATTCAGCAATGAGCAGTTCTTC. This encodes CASEGFSNEQFF.

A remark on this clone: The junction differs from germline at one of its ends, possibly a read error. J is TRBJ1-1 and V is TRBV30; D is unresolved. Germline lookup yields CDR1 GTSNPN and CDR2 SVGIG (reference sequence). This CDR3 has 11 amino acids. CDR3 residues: CAWGVPGEAFF. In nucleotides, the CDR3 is TGTGCCTGGGGTGTCCCAGGAGAAGCTTTCTTT.

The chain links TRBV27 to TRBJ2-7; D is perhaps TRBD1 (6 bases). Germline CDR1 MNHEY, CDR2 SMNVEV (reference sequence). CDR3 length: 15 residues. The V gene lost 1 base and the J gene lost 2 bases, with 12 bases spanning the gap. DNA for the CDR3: TGTGCCAGCAGTTTATACGGACAGACTACCTACGAGCAGTACTTC. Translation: CASSLYGQTTYEQYF.

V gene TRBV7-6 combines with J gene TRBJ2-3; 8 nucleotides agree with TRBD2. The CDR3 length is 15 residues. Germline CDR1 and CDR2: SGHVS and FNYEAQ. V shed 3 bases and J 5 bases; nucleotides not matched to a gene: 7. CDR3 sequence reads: CASSFVAGYKDTQYF. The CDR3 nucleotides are TGTGCCAGCAGCTTTGTAGCGGGGTACAAAGATACGCAGTATTTT.

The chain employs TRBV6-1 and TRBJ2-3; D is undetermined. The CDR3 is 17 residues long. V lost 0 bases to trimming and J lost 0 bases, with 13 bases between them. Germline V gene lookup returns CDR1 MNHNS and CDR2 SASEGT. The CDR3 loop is CASSEAFVETSTDTQYF. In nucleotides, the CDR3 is TGTGCCAGCAGTGAAGCCTTTGTAGAGACTAGCACAGATACGCAGTATTTT.